This TCR beta chain derives from a study of T cell changes during pregnancy in multiple sclerosis. Some clones are missing from TCRdb's copy, which holds only in-frame ones; the method was immunoSEQ multiplex PCR. The sample contains roughly 110,000 clones, roughly nine tenths of which appear only once. This clonotype originated in a female donor with multiple sclerosis, enrolled in a pregnancy study. This sample comprised peripheral blood, obtained before pregnancy.

In nucleotides, the CDR3 is TGTGCCAGTAGTATCCGACAGGGAAACTCTGGGGCCAACGTCCTGACTTTC. Protein: CASSIRQGNSGANVLTF. The chain couples TRBV19 to TRBJ2-6; 7 nucleotides line up with TRBD1. Germline lookup yields CDR1 LNHDA and CDR2 SQIVND (reference sequence). The CDR3 is 17 amino acids. J gave up 0 bases and V 3 bases, and 5 bases lay outside the gene matches.